This is a list of T cell receptor beta chains from one sample in a study of T-cell memory formation after mild COVID-19. TCRdb re-derived calls from the 5' RACE reads in MiXCR, one entry per CDR3 protein. Here the sample spans roughly 150,000 distinct CDR3 sequences, more than 12% being singletons. The sequenced sample consisted of PBMCs or a T cell subset sorted from them (not recorded which). These receptors were obtained from an adult woman who had mild COVID-19 (a few samples of this study predate the infection). Cell type and time point are not known. Both conserved end residues are part of each CDR3. Fields, in order: D gene, J gene, V gene, clone size, CDR3 protein, CDR3 DNA. D genes are given only for firm matches. Size is omitted from some rows. Given values are once, few, many or a class for expanded clones.

>TRBD1|TRBJ1-5|TRBV4-2|few
CASSQDESTGAQPQHF
TGTGCCAGCAGCCAAGATGAATCGACAGGGGCACAGCCCCAGCATTTT
>.|TRBJ2-1|TRBV7-3|few
CASSLTSRDYSYNEQFF
TGTGCCAGCAGCTTAACTTCTCGTGACTACTCCTACAATGAGCAGTTCTTC
>TRBD2|TRBJ2-1|TRBV10-3|.
CAIGAGGHYNEQFF
TGTGCCATCGGAGCGGGAGGACACTACAATGAGCAGTTCTTC
>.|TRBJ2-7|TRBV5-1|.
CASSLDVLSYEQYF
TGCGCCAGCAGCTTGGATGTACTCTCCTACGAGCAGTACTTC
>.|TRBJ2-1|TRBV5-1|.
CASSWKGSNNEQFF
TGCGCCAGCAGCTGGAAGGGGAGCAACAATGAGCAGTTCTTC
>TRBD1|TRBJ2-6|TRBV5-6|few
CASRQRGQGANVLTF
TGTGCCAGCAGACAAAGGGGGCAAGGGGCCAACGTCCTGACTTTC
>TRBD2|TRBJ2-5|TRBV29-1|few
CSVEAVAGAQYF
TGCAGCGTTGAGGCCGTAGCGGGAGCCCAGTACTTC
>.|TRBJ2-5|TRBV7-9|.
CASSLRVVAEDGTQYF
TGTGCCAGCAGCCTCCGGGTGGTGGCAGAAGACGGGACCCAGTACTTC
>.|TRBJ2-1|TRBV6-2/TRBV6-3|few
CASSYNNGRNEQFF
TGTGCCAGCAGTTACAACAATGGGAGAAATGAGCAGTTCTTC
>.|TRBJ2-7|TRBV6-5|.
CASSDLWVTSSYEQYF
TGTGCCAGCAGCGACCTTTGGGTCACTTCCTCCTACGAGCAGTACTTC
>.|TRBJ2-3|TRBV20-1|few
CSARLATDTQYF
TGCAGTGCTAGACTAGCGACAGATACGCAGTATTTT
>TRBD1|TRBJ2-7|TRBV15|few
CATSGGTGSYEQYF
TGTGCCACCAGTGGCGGGACAGGGTCCTACGAGCAGTACTTC
>.|TRBJ2-7|TRBV6-2/TRBV6-3|.
CASLRSALYEQYF
TGTGCCAGCCTTAGATCCGCCCTCTACGAGCAGTACTTC
>.|TRBJ2-7|TRBV29-1|.
CSVEEGHPSYEQYF
TGCAGCGTTGAAGAGGGGCATCCCTCCTACGAGCAGTACTTC